A selection of T cell receptor beta chains follows, all from one sample in a study of T cells in Graves' hyperthyroidism and ophthalmopathy. TCRdb reprocessed the multiplex PCR reads with MiXCR, giving one entry per CDR3 protein. The sample gives hundreds of thousands of distinct CDR3 sequences, 46% of which show up once; 6.5% to 9% is in the top ten. Specimen: peripheral blood or thyroid tissue (not recorded which). These receptors were obtained from a woman under 30 with Graves' hyperthyroidism. Each CDR3 is given with its conserved first and last residue. The D gene is left open where the match is weak. For some rows the clone size is stated as once, few or many, or as a class when expanded; others skip it.

>TRBJ2-5|.|TRBV14|TRBD2
TGTGCCAGCAACCACCGGGGGGGACAAGAGACCCAGTACTTC
CASNHRGGQETQYF
>TRBJ1-2|.|TRBV5-1|.
TGCGCCAGCAGCTTGAGTTCGGGCAGTTCAGACTATGGCTACACCTTC
CASSLSSGSSDYGYTF
>TRBJ1-1|.|TRBV29-1|TRBD1
TGCAGCGTTTGGAGTGGGACAGGGAACACTGAAGCTTTCTTT
CSVWSGTGNTEAFF
>TRBJ1-1|.|TRBV11-3|.
TGTGCCAGCAGCCTGGGACCGGTGGACACTGAAGCTTTCTTT
CASSLGPVDTEAFF
>TRBJ2-5|.|TRBV5-1|TRBD1
TGCGCCAGCAGCCTCGAAGGACAGGGTGAGGCGGAGACCCAGTACTTC
CASSLEGQGEAETQYF
>TRBJ1-1|.|TRBV10-1|.
TGCGCCAGCAGTGCGTTGCGGGAAGGTTACAATGAGCAGTTCTTT
CASSALREGYNEQFF
>TRBJ2-2|.|TRBV29-1|TRBD2
TGCAGCGTTTCGAGCGGGAAGAACACCGGGGAGCTGTTTTTT
CSVSSGKNTGELFF
>TRBJ1-2|many|TRBV9|TRBD1
TGTGCCAGCAGCGTAGGGGGACAGGGTTCCTATGGCTACACCTTC
CASSVGGQGSYGYTF
>TRBJ1-4|few|TRBV7-9|TRBD1
TGTGCCAGCAGCGTACAGGGGACTGAAAAACTGTTTTTT
CASSVQGTEKLFF
>TRBJ1-1|many|TRBV10-3|.
TGTGCCATCACCGAGCGGGGAAGCACTGAAGCTTTCTTT
CAITERGSTEAFF
>TRBJ1-1|.|TRBV25-1|.
TGTGCCAGCAGTGAATGGCGGGCGATGAGCGCTTTCTTT
CASSEWRAMSAFF
>TRBJ2-7|.|TRBV6-5|TRBD2
TGTGCCAGCAGTTACTCATGGACTAGCGGTTCCTACGAGCAGTACTTC
CASSYSWTSGSYEQYF
>TRBJ1-2|.|TRBV12-3/TRBV12-4|.
TGTGCCAGCTATATGAACTATGGCTACACCTTC
CASYMNYGYTF
>TRBJ1-1|.|TRBV20-1|.
TGCAGTGCTTCGGACAGATTGAACACTGAAGCTTTCTTT
CSASDRLNTEAFF
>TRBJ1-1|.|TRBV25-1|.
TGCGCCAGCAATCCAGAAGAAGGGAGGGCTGAAGCTTTCTTT
CASNPEEGRAEAFF
>TRBJ2-7|.|TRBV7-9|.
TGTGCCAGCAGCAATACCGGGACGGGGATTGAGCAGTACTTC
CASSNTGTGIEQYF
>TRBJ1-2|.|TRBV25-1|TRBD1
TGTGCTAGAGATCTTACAGGGGGCGGAGGTGGCTACACCTTC
CARDLTGGGGGYTF
>TRBJ2-5|many|TRBV25-1|.
TGTGCCAGCAGTGAGTCCGGTTTCCAAGAGACCCAGTACTTC
CASSESGFQETQYF
>TRBJ1-6|.|TRBV7-9|TRBD1
TGTGCCAGCAGCTCTGAGACAGGGGCGTTGTCACCCCTCCACTTT
CASSSETGALSPLHF
>TRBJ2-3|.|TRBV7-2|.
TGTGCCAGCAGCTTTGTCGACGGTGGCACAGATACGCAGTATTTT
CASSFVDGGTDTQYF
>TRBJ2-5|.|TRBV5-1|TRBD2
TGCGCCAGCAGCTCGACCGCGGAACTAGCGACGAAGACCCAGTACTTC
CASSSTAELATKTQYF
>TRBJ2-3|.|TRBV2|.
TGTGCCAGCAGTGAACAGGGTGGGCACACAGATACGCAGTATTTT
CASSEQGGHTDTQYF
>TRBJ1-1|few|TRBV7-9|.
TGTGCCAGCAGCCCCGCTTCGGGGGGGAACACTGAAGCTTTCTTT
CASSPASGGNTEAFF
>TRBJ2-2|.|TRBV10-3|.
TGTGCCATCAGTGACCTTCTAAACACCGGGGAGCTGTTTTTT
CAISDLLNTGELFF
>TRBJ1-2|many|TRBV15|TRBD1
TGTGCCACCAGCAGATTTCGACAGGGCGGAGGCTACACCTTC
CATSRFRQGGGYTF
>TRBJ1-6|.|TRBV20-1|TRBD1
TGCAGTGCTAGACGGGGACAGGGGGCCGGGAATTCACCCCTCCACTTT
CSARRGQGAGNSPLHF
>TRBJ1-5|.|TRBV14|.
TGTGCCAGCAGCCAAGGAGTTTGGCAGGGATGGAATGGTGGCAATCAGCCCCAGCATTTT
CASSQGVWQGWNGGNQPQHF
>TRBJ1-2|many|TRBV10-3|.
TGTGCCACCAGTGATCCCCTGGGTAACTATGGCTACACCTTC
CATSDPLGNYGYTF
>TRBJ2-7|.|TRBV7-9|TRBD2
TGTGCCAGCAGTTCCGGACTAGCCCCAATCTACGAGCAGTACTTC
CASSSGLAPIYEQYF
>TRBJ1-4|.|TRBV10-3|TRBD1
TGTGCCATCAGTGAGGGTCTGACAGGGTTAAGTCTGTTTTTT
CAISEGLTGLSLFF
>TRBJ1-1|.|TRBV29-1|.
TGCAGCGTCGACGGAGACACTGAAGCTTTCTTT
CSVDGDTEAFF
>TRBJ2-7|.|TRBV25-1|TRBD1
TGTGCCAGCAGTTACCACCCAAACCGGGACAGGGCAACCTACGAGCAGTACTTC
CASSYHPNRDRATYEQYF
>TRBJ1-1|once|TRBV2|TRBD1
TGTGCCAGCCAAGGGACAGCTAACACTGAAGCTTTCTTT
CASQGTANTEAFF
>TRBJ2-5|.|TRBV5-4|TRBD2
TGTGCCAGCAGCTTGATAGCGGGAGCTCAGGAGACCCAGTACTTC
CASSLIAGAQETQYF
>TRBJ1-2|many|TRBV7-9|.
TGTGCCAGCAGCTTAGTGTCAGACCCCCAGTACTATGGCTACACCTTC
CASSLVSDPQYYGYTF
>TRBJ1-1|.|TRBV9|TRBD1
TGTGCCAGCTCAGAACAGGGGGCCACCACTGAAGCTTTCTTT
CASSEQGATTEAFF
>TRBJ2-7|.|TRBV12-3/TRBV12-4|TRBD2
TGTGCCAGCAGTTACGATCAAGCGGGGACCTACGAGCAGTACTTC
CASSYDQAGTYEQYF
>TRBJ1-2|.|TRBV10-2|TRBD1
TGTGCCAGCAATGGAGCACAGGGGGTGGAGGGCTACACCTTC
CASNGAQGVEGYTF
>TRBJ2-7|few|TRBV5-4|.
TGTGCCAGCAGCTTGGGATTAGCGCGCTTCGAGCAGTACTTC
CASSLGLARFEQYF
>TRBJ2-7|few|TRBV19|.
TGTGCCAGTAGTATTTCAGGGGGGACCTACGAGCAGTACTTC
CASSISGGTYEQYF
>TRBJ2-5|many|TRBV20-1|.
TGCAGTGCTAGTCAGGAGACCCAGTACTTC
CSASQETQYF
>TRBJ1-5|many|TRBV2|TRBD1
TGTGCCAGCAGACCGACAGGGACGGGCAATCAGCCCCAGCATTTT
CASRPTGTGNQPQHF
>TRBJ2-7|.|TRBV29-1|.
TGCAGCGTCCTCGCGACAGGATACGAGCAGTACTTC
CSVLATGYEQYF
>TRBJ1-5|once|TRBV2|TRBD1
TGTGCCAGCCAGGGGGCGGATCAGCCCCAGCATTTT
CASQGADQPQHF
>TRBJ1-3|many|TRBV7-2|.
TGTGCCAGCAGTTTGCGAGGTACGGGATCCGGAAACACCATATATTTT
CASSLRGTGSGNTIYF